Sequencing of this T cell receptor (beta chain) was carried out in a study of OX40 agonist ivuxolimab in advanced cancers. The wider study: Every 2 weeks, ivuxolimab was infused into the patients intravenously at between 0.01 and 10 mg/kg. The study enrolled dose-escalation patients with hepatocellular carcinoma, melanoma, renal cell or head and neck cancer. There were three patients with partial responses, one having hepatocellular carcinoma and two cutaneous melanoma.

Some clones are missing from TCRdb's copy, which holds only in-frame ones; the method was immunoSEQ multiplex PCR. The sample includes roughly 36,000 clones, about 92% of them seen just once. V shed 0 bases and J 2 bases; nucleotides not matched to a gene: 8. The CDR3 is 17 residues long. Germline V lookup: CDR1 SGHTA, CDR2 FQGNSA. The specimen comprised CD4+ or CD8+ T cells sorted from blood, sampled in a trial of the OX40 agonist ivuxolimab. The origin of this receptor is an adult with an advanced solid tumor such as melanoma, head and neck, liver or kidney cancer. The rearrangement uses TRBV7-2 and TRBJ2-3, with 7 bases lining up with TRBD2. The CDR3 DNA reads as TGTGCCAGCAGCTTAGCCCTAGCGGACCCGCTCACAGATACGCAGTATTTT. Translated, it gives CASSLALADPLTDTQYF.